The rows below give T cell receptor beta chains drawn from one sample of a study of technical replicates of blood from a handful of donors. Some clones are missing from TCRdb's copy, which holds only in-frame ones; the method was immunoSEQ multiplex PCR. The data hold almost 65,000 clones, with 86% observed a single time. Sequences were obtained from PBMCs. These receptor sequences come from a human donor in good health. Some clones in this sample may be carry-over from other donors' samples. Both conserved end residues are part of each CDR3. The D gene is left open where the match is weak. Some rows have no size entry. The others give once, few or many, or a class for an expanded clone.

TRBD2 . TRBJ2-4 TRBV7-2 CASSFGGRAKNIQYF
. . TRBJ1-1 TRBV7-6 CASSLEDRMNTEAFF
TRBD2 . TRBJ2-5 TRBV6-6 CASSYSPTSAETQYF
. . TRBJ2-5 TRBV5-4 CASSLAAGPVPTQYF
TRBD2 . TRBJ2-3 TRBV7-9 CASSWGLAGGTDTQYF
. . TRBJ1-1 TRBV6-6 CASSSGSQGKNTEAFF
. once TRBJ2-7 TRBV6-6 CASSPTSYEQYF
. once TRBJ1-2 TRBV6-4 CASSPGTANYGYTF
. . TRBJ1-3 TRBV21-1 CASSKALEEKGRSPGNTIYF
. . TRBJ2-4 TRBV4-3 CASSQGSGTVAKNIQYF
. once TRBJ1-1 TRBV11-2 CASSSLRGRNTEAFF
TRBD1 once TRBJ1-2 TRBV7-9 CASIQGPLQNYGYTF
TRBD2 . TRBJ2-1 TRBV7-2 CASSLSGRRDEQFF
. few TRBJ1-2 TRBV19 CASSRDSPYGYTF
. . TRBJ1-1 TRBV7-9 CASSLQRTGRHTEAFF
TRBD1 . TRBJ1-1 TRBV18 CASSTQRTGLNTEAFF
. . TRBJ2-7 TRBV7-5 CARSSRDRVPHEQYF
TRBD1 . TRBJ2-3 TRBV5-1 CASGQGTTDTQYF
. . TRBJ2-2 TRBV6-5 CASSYPTGELFF
. . TRBJ1-5 TRBV9 CASSPRADSSNQPQHF
. . TRBJ2-7 TRBV6-5 CASSSSRSGEQYF
. . TRBJ1-1 TRBV2 CASSDLRGGTEAFF
. few TRBJ1-2 TRBV29-1 CSVELVGGSGYTF
TRBD1 . TRBJ1-5 TRBV6-6 CASRMGQGDSNQPQHF
. . TRBJ1-1 TRBV7-2 CASSLMQDTEAFF
. . TRBJ2-7 TRBV5-8 CASSLEGASYEQYF
. . TRBJ2-5 TRBV6-5 CASSYSEETQYF
. . TRBJ2-7 TRBV19 CASSSNQGFEQYF
TRBD2 . TRBJ2-7 TRBV6-6 CASSRRLADPYEQYF
TRBD1 . TRBJ1-2 TRBV4-3 CASSTRTGGGYTF
. once TRBJ1-4 TRBV5-4 CASSLAGQGARNEKLFF
. once TRBJ2-7 TRBV7-6 CASSLGDSYEQYF
. few TRBJ2-7 TRBV7-2 CASSLSTTSYEQYF
TRBD1 . TRBJ1-1 TRBV5-1 CASSLDRGSEAFF
. . TRBJ2-2 TRBV2 CASTRENTGELFF
. . TRBJ2-3 TRBV10-1 CASSGGGVAGPSTDTQYF
. . TRBJ2-5 TRBV18 CASSSEETQYF
. . TRBJ2-5 TRBV7-2 CASSLDQKTQYF
. . TRBJ2-3 TRBV5-1 CASSLFGDTQYF
. . TRBJ2-3 TRBV5-5 CASSRGSTDTQYF
TRBD1 . TRBJ2-7 TRBV19 CASSAGTGGDYEQYF
TRBD1 . TRBJ2-7 TRBV19 CASSIDFGSGGEQYF
. . TRBJ1-1 TRBV7-9 CASSLQQSEAFF
. . TRBJ2-7 TRBV5-1 CASSLAAELYEQYF
TRBD1 . TRBJ1-2 TRBV11-2 CASSIRDRGYGYTF